These 19 T cell receptor beta chains originate from one sample sequenced in a study of response to subunit inactivated influenza vaccine. TCRdb passed the RT-PCR reads through MiXCR, listing each CDR3 protein once. The table includes hundreds of thousands of distinct CDR3 sequences, 21% detected once. Sequencing used PBMCs from blood, obtained 21 months after vaccination. The source of these receptors is a man between 50 and 69 years old who received an inactivated influenza vaccine.

The chain couples TRBV5-1 to TRBJ1-2, with 8 bases fitting TRBD1. The trim removed 5 bases at V and 7 bases at J, leaving 10 bases unmatched. CDR1 and CDR2 (germline): SGHRS, YFSETQ. The CDR3 consists of 14 residues. CDR3 coding DNA: TGCGCCAGCAGTAGTGGACAGGGAGAGGTTGGCTACACCTTC. It codes for CASSSGQGEVGYTF.

This clonotype was detected ten times or more. V is TRBV7-9 and J is TRBJ1-2; D is possibly TRBD1 (5 bases). The CDR3 sequence is 12 residues long. Germline V gives CDR1 SEHNR, CDR2 FQNEAQ (reference sequence). The ends were cut back, 3 bases at V and 10 bases at J, with 12 bases in the middle. The CDR3 DNA reads as TGTGCCAGCAGCTTGGAAACAGGTTACTACACCTTC. Encoded protein: CASSLETGYYTF.

For the CDR3, the DNA is TGTGCCAGCAGCGAGAGTAACATTCAGTACTTC. Translated: CASSESNIQYF. The chain is built from TRBV7-9 and TRBJ2-4; D not certain. Germline CDR1 reads SEHNR; CDR2 reads FQNEAQ (reference sequence). This CDR3 region has 11 residues. V was pared by 5 bases and J by 7 bases, with 6 bases between.

V gene TRBV20-1 combines with J gene TRBJ1-1; 8 bases are shared with TRBD1. Germline assignment: CDR1 DFQATT and CDR2 SNEGSKA (reference sequence). V lost 0 bases and J lost 7; bases outside the gene matches: 4. The CDR3 totals 13 residues. Here the CDR3 DNA reads TGCAGTGCTAGAGACAGGGGGCTAGGTGAAGCTTTCTTT. Amino acids: CSARDRGLGEAFF.

This clonotype turned up a few times. This chain uses TRBV19 with TRBJ2-1; D unclear. The CDR3 totals 11 residues. Germline V gives CDR1 LNHDA, CDR2 SQIVND (reference sequence). Deletions cut 4 bases from V and 11 bases from J, with 9 bases between. The CDR3: CASSTSSKQFF. In nucleotides, the CDR3 is TGTGCCAGTAGTACCAGTTCGAAGCAGTTCTTC.

This clonotype appeared many times. This rearrangement joins TRBV29-1 to TRBJ1-5; D is perhaps TRBD1 (6 bases). This CDR3 region has 14 residues. V was clipped by 6 bases and J by 1 base, with 13 bases between them. The germline gives CDR1 SQVTM, CDR2 ANQGSEA. CDR3 protein: CSVGSGASNQPQHF. The CDR3 bases are TGCAGCGTCGGTTCAGGGGCAAGCAATCAGCCCCAGCATTTT.

This clonotype was seen many times. V and J are TRBV3-1 and TRBJ1-1; D gene unclear. Germline CDR1 and CDR2: LGHDT and YNNKEL (reference sequence). The CDR3 extends over 15 amino acids. Between the trimmed V and J ends, which lost 1 base and 1 base, there was a span of 10 bases. This chain's CDR3 is CASSQAAGGNTEAFF. CDR3 sequence (DNA): TGTGCCAGCAGCCAAGCGGCCGGAGGGAACACTGAAGCTTTCTTT.

This rearrangement joins TRBV6-2 or TRBV6-3 to TRBJ1-5; D call uncertain. The CDR3 totals 11 residues. CDR1 and CDR2 (germline): MNHEY, SVGEGT. Trimming stripped 5 bases from V and 7 bases from J, with 6 bases between. The CDR3 is CASSTGQPQHF. Here the CDR3 DNA reads TGTGCCAGCAGTACCGGCCAGCCCCAGCATTTT.

V gene TRBV11-3 combines with J gene TRBJ2-1; TRBD2 matches at 8 bases. The CDR3 sequence is 15 residues long. J gave up 9 bases and V 5 bases, and 12 bases lay outside the gene matches. The germline gives CDR1 SGHNT, CDR2 YENEEA. The CDR3 protein is CASSISGRVGGEQFF. The CDR3 DNA reads as TGTGCCAGCAGCATAAGCGGGAGAGTGGGTGGTGAGCAGTTCTTC.

The sample holds many counts of this clonotype. The rearrangement uses TRBV18 and TRBJ1-4; D is possibly TRBD1 (6 bases). Trimming removed 4 bases at V and 6 bases at J, with 9 bases between. CDR3 size: 13 residues. Per the germline V gene, CDR1 is KGHSH and CDR2 is LQKENI. The CDR3 DNA reads TGTGCCAGCTCACGGGGGCGCGATGAAAAACTGTTTTTT. Its translation is CASSRGRDEKLFF.

This clonotype was recorded a few times. The chain has TRBV2 and TRBJ2-1; no clear D gene. This CDR3 comprises 14 residues. Trimming left V 4 bases short and J 5 bases short, with 12 bases between. Germline CDR1 and CDR2: SNHLY and FYNNEI. The CDR3 region has the DNA TGTGCCAGCAGTGTAAGAAGATTAAACAATGAGCAGTTCTTC. Protein product: CASSVRRLNNEQFF. Complete variable domain (other parts from reference TRBV2 and TRBJ2-1): EPEVTQTPSHQVTQMGQEVILRCVPISNHLYFYWYRQILGQKVEFLVSFYNNEISEKSEIFDDQFSVERPDGSNFTLKIRSTKLEDSAMYFCASSVRRLNNEQFFGPGTRLTVL.

About this clonotype: A much larger clone sits a single nucleotide away, making a read error possible. V and J are TRBV12-2 and TRBJ1-5; no DNA check was done on the table's D call, TRBD1. TRBV12-2 is recorded as a pseudogene. This CDR3 is 15 amino acids long. The CDR3 loop reads CASRSCLQVHQPKHF. The CDR3 DNA follows: TGTGCAAGTCGTTCCTGTTTACAGGTCCATCAGCCCAAGCATTTT.

This clonotype has only a few counts. The rearrangement links TRBV11-2 to TRBJ1-1; a possible D gene is TRBD1 (5 bases). The CDR3 has 15 residues. Germline V gene lookup returns CDR1 SGHAT and CDR2 FQNNGV. The ends were cut back, 4 bases at V and 1 base at J, with 13 bases in the middle. As DNA, the CDR3 is TGTGCCAGCAGCTCGCGGTCTGGGGGGAACACTGAAGCTTTCTTT. It encodes CASSSRSGGNTEAFF.

This clonotype has a count of ten or more. The chain links TRBV2 to TRBJ1-1; D remains unclear. Trimming left V 6 bases short and J 1 base short, with 9 bases between. Germline V gene lookup returns CDR1 SNHLY and CDR2 FYNNEI. The CDR3 loop spans 13 amino acids. In DNA form, the CDR3 reads TGTGCCAGCAGCCACGACCCGAACACTGAAGCTTTCTTT. Its protein is CASSHDPNTEAFF.

Comments on this clonotype: Being one base from a much bigger clone, this may be a read error. The rearrangement joins TRBV20-1 to TRBJ1-1, with D perhaps TRBD1 (5 bases). Germline loops: CDR1 DFQATT, CDR2 SNEGSKA (reference sequence). The CDR3 consists of 14 residues. CDR3 region: CIARRGQGWTEAFF. In nucleotides, the CDR3 is TGCATTGCTAGACGCGGCCAGGGTTGGACTGAAGCTTTCTTT.

The table lists this clonotype with a few counts. The rearrangement joins TRBV6-5 to TRBJ2-7; D uncertain. The CDR3 covers 14 residues. Germline CDR1 MNHEY, CDR2 SVGAGI. V lost 0 bases and J 2 bases, leaving 8 bases between the germline ends. The DNA of the CDR3 is TGTGCCAGCAGTTACTCTGCAGGAACCTACGAGCAGTACTTC. It is translated as CASSYSAGTYEQYF.

Regarding this clonotype: One end of the junction is discordant with germline, which a read error may explain. J is TRBJ1-1 and V is TRBV10-2; the D gene is possibly TRBD1 (6 bases). From germline, CDR1 is WSHSY and CDR2 SAAADI. The CDR3 spans 14 residues. The CDR3: CGSSVVSGTTEAFF. CDR3 nucleotide sequence: TGCGGCAGCAGTGTAGTATCGGGGACAACTGAAGCTTTCTTT.

The chain's CDR3 is CASSSGTSVGYQETQYF. The CDR3 DNA follows: TGCGCCAGCAGCTCCGGGACTAGCGTTGGGTACCAAGAGACCCAGTACTTC. The J gene is TRBJ2-5, the V gene TRBV5-1; 10 nucleotides match TRBD2. Germline V gene data show CDR1 as SGHRS and CDR2 as YFSETQ. After removal of 3 bases from V and 0 bases from J, the junction contained 8 bases not matched to a gene. The CDR3 loop spans 17 amino acids.

This chain uses TRBV4-2 with TRBJ2-5; D is uncertain. The CDR3 covers 15 residues. The germline V gene has CDR1 LGHNA and CDR2 YNFKEQ. Between the trimmed V and J ends, which lost 0 bases and 1 base, there was a span of 9 bases. The DNA for the CDR3 is TGTGCCAGCAGCCAAGAAAGAGGCATCCAAGAGACCCAGTACTTC. This codes for CASSQERGIQETQYF.